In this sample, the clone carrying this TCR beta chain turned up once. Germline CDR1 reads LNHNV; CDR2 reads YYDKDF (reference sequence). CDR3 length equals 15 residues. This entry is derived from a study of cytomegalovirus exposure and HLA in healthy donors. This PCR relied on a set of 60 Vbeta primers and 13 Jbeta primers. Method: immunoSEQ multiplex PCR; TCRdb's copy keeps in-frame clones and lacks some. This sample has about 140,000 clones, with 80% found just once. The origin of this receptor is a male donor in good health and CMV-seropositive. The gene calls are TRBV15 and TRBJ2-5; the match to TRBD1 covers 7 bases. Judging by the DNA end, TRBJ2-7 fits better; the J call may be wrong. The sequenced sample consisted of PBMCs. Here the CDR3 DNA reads TGTGCCACCAGCAGAGAGACAGGGAGCGTCTACGAGCAGTACTTC. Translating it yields CATSRETGSVYEQYF.